Each of the 26 T cell receptor beta chains below was sequenced from the same sample in a study of blood T cell repertoires in COVID-19. Data came from immunoSEQ multiplex PCR; TCRdb stores just in-frame clones and leaves some out. The table lists hundreds of thousands of clones, approximately 88% of them singletons. The sequencing input was peripheral blood. These receptors originate from a woman under 40 with COVID-19, enrolled during active disease.

In its sample, this clone was seen once. V is TRBV6-1 and J is TRBJ2-1; tentative D call: TRBD2 (7 bases). Trimming took 4 bases from V and 4 from J, leaving 17 bases between them. CDR3 length: 16 amino acids. Looked up from germline, CDR1 is MNHNS and CDR2 is SASEGT. The CDR3 nucleotides are TGTGCCAGCAGTGGGGGGCGGGAGATGGTTTACAATGAGCAGTTCTTC. It encodes CASSGGREMVYNEQFF.

The chain has TRBV21-1 and TRBJ1-2; TRBD1 was called by the table and not checked on the DNA. TRBV21-1 is a pseudogene segment. This CDR3 region has 15 residues. The CDR3 DNA reads as TGTGCCAGCAGCAAAGTCGAGACAACTAACTATGGCTACACCTTC. Translated, it gives CASSKVETTNYGYTF.

This chain connects TRBV4-2 to TRBJ1-1; possible D gene TRBD1, 6 bases. The germline V gene has CDR1 LGHNA and CDR2 YNFKEQ. V was clipped by 1 base and J by 4 bases, with 16 bases between them. This CDR3 comprises 16 residues. This CDR3 reads CASSQVTAGVGTEAFF. For the CDR3, the DNA is TGTGCCAGCAGCCAAGTAACGGCAGGGGTGGGCACTGAAGCTTTCTTT.

This rearrangement joins TRBV5-1 to TRBJ1-6; D is unresolved. CDR1 and CDR2 (germline): SGHRS, YFSETQ. This CDR3 has 15 amino acids. V was trimmed by 4 bases and J by 9 bases, leaving 17 bases between them. The CDR3 bases are TGCGCCAGCAGCCCGGCAATCGGGATGGCTTCACCCCTCCACTTT. This sequence encodes CASSPAIGMASPLHF.

V and J are TRBV3-1 (or the pseudogene TRBV3-2) and TRBJ1-2; 12 nucleotides agree with TRBD1. Per the germline V gene, CDR1 is LGHDT and CDR2 is YNNKEL (reference sequence). The V segment lost 0 bases and the J segment 2 bases; nucleotides outside the gene matches: 4. This CDR3 is 17 amino acids long. The CDR3 sequence is CASSQDGTGGRNYGYTF. The DNA for the CDR3 is TGTGCCAGCAGCCAAGATGGGACAGGGGGCAGAAACTATGGCTACACCTTC.

V usage is TRBV24-1 and J usage is TRBJ2-6; possibly TRBD1 for D (6 bases). CDR1 and CDR2 (germline): KGHDR, SFDVKD. V shed 3 bases and J shed 2 bases, with 7 bases lying between them. The CDR3 consists of 15 residues. The CDR3 spells CATSDRQAGANVLTF. As DNA, the CDR3 is TGTGCCACCAGTGATCGACAGGCTGGGGCCAACGTCCTGACTTTC.

This chain uses TRBV6-6 with TRBJ1-4; D is possibly TRBD1 (6 bases). The CDR3 runs to 14 residues. Germline CDR1 and CDR2: MNHNY and SVGAGI (reference sequence). Trimming cost V 5 bases and J 4 bases, with 11 bases left between them. The CDR3 DNA sequence: TGTGCCAGCAGTCCGAGGGGGATTAATGAAAAACTGTTTTTT. It encodes CASSPRGINEKLFF.

The chain uses TRBV19 and TRBJ2-1, with TRBD2 matching over 10 bases. V lost 2 bases and J lost 6; bases outside the gene matches: 1. The germline V gene has CDR1 LNHDA and CDR2 SQIVND (reference sequence). This CDR3 has 14 residues. Here the CDR3 reads CASSILAGANEQFF. CDR3 nucleotides: TGTGCCAGTAGTATACTAGCGGGGGCCAATGAGCAGTTCTTC.

This chain uses TRBV30 with TRBJ1-1, with D perhaps TRBD1 (6 bases). The CDR3 sequence is 15 residues long. The V and J ends lost 2 bases and 4 bases respectively, with 17 bases between them. Germline V gene lookup returns CDR1 GTSNPN and CDR2 SVGIG (reference sequence). CDR3 coding DNA: TGTGCCTGGAGTTGGGAGGGCAGGGGAACCACTGAAGCTTTCTTT. Translation gives CAWSWEGRGTTEAFF.

On this clone itself: Other DNA sequences in the sample encode the same CDR3. The V and J genes are TRBV4-1 and TRBJ2-1; TRBD1 might be the D (6 bases). Trimming stripped 0 bases from V and 0 bases from J, with 12 bases between. Germline CDR1 reads MGHRA; CDR2 reads YSYEKL. The CDR3 has 17 amino acids. CDR3 region: CASSQDLGRGSYNEQFF. CDR3 coding DNA: TGCGCCAGCAGCCAAGACCTGGGCAGGGGCTCCTACAATGAGCAGTTCTTC.

This chain links TRBV7-9 with TRBJ1-6; D gene unclear. The V gene lost 1 base and the J gene lost 6 bases, with 7 bases spanning the gap. Germline V gives CDR1 SEHNR, CDR2 FQNEAQ (reference sequence). The CDR3 sequence is 14 residues long. The CDR3 is CASSLVLSNSPLHF. DNA of the CDR3: TGTGCCAGCAGCTTAGTGTTGAGTAATTCACCCCTCCACTTT.

V usage is TRBV11-3 and J usage is TRBJ2-7; D perhaps matches TRBD2 (5 bases). This CDR3 is built from 15 residues. Germline CDR1 is SGHNT and CDR2 is YENEEA. V dropped 5 bases and J dropped 0 bases, with 14 bases sitting between them. CDR3 protein: CASSLGGRDSYEQYV. CDR3 sequence (DNA): TGTGCCAGCAGCCTCGGAGGTCGTGACTCCTACGAGCAGTACGTC.

The CDR3 region is CAWSGGGVRTEAFF. In DNA, the CDR3 is TGTGCCTGGAGTGGAGGGGGGGTCCGCACTGAAGCTTTCTTT. J is TRBJ1-1 and V is TRBV30, with D possibly matching TRBD1 (6 bases). The V gene lost 1 base and the J gene lost 4 bases, with 13 bases spanning the gap. Per germline, CDR1 GTSNPN and CDR2 SVGIG (reference sequence). The CDR3 covers 14 residues.

The chain couples TRBV10-1 to TRBJ1-1; D may be TRBD1 (6 bases). The ends were cut back, 3 bases at V and 3 bases at J, with 8 bases in the middle. Germline CDR1 is WNHNN and CDR2 is SYGVQD (reference sequence). This CDR3 is built from 13 residues. Written as DNA, the CDR3 is TGCGCCAGCAGTGAAGCAGGGGACACTGAAGCTTTCTTT. Translated: CASSEAGDTEAFF.

The J gene is TRBJ2-1, the V gene TRBV24-1, with a weak D call TRBD2 (7 bases). The CDR3 runs to 14 residues. Per the germline V gene, CDR1 is KGHDR and CDR2 is SFDVKD. V dropped 4 bases and J dropped 10 bases, with 16 bases sitting between them. CDR3 in DNA: TGTGCCACCAGTGACTCAAAGGGGGGGCAAGAGCAGTTCTTC. Protein: CATSDSKGGQEQFF.

The chain recombines TRBV7-2 with TRBJ2-7; tentatively, D is TRBD1 (6 bases). Germline V CDR1 and CDR2: SGHTA, FQGNSA. This CDR3 contains 13 residues. V gave up 7 bases and J gave up 6 bases, with 16 bases separating them. The DNA of the CDR3 is TGTGCCAGCACGCCCCGGACAGTCCTCGAGCAGTACTTC. Translation gives CASTPRTVLEQYF.

The chain is built from TRBV6-2 or TRBV6-3 and TRBJ2-7; D is perhaps TRBD2 (7 bases). CDR1 and CDR2 (germline): MNHEY, SVGEGT. Trimming took 0 bases from V and 5 from J, leaving 17 bases between them. The CDR3 sequence is 16 residues long. CDR3 in DNA: TGTGCCAGCAGTTACTCCGAATGGGAGGGGGGCGACGAGCAGTACTTC. This encodes CASSYSEWEGGDEQYF.

This clone has just one count. The V and J genes are TRBV28 and TRBJ2-3, with 7 bases lining up with TRBD1. The CDR3 runs to 15 residues. CDR1 and CDR2 (germline): MDHEN, SYDVKM. Trimming cost V 6 bases and J 4 bases; bases outside gene matches: 10. CDR3 nucleotide sequence: TGTGCCAGCAGCCCTACGGGGACAGACCCAGATACGCAGTATTTT. Translation gives CASSPTGTDPDTQYF.

For the CDR3, the DNA is TGTGCCAGCAGCCCAAACTTCAGGGCTAACACTGAAGCTTTCTTT. Protein: CASSPNFRANTEAFF. This rearrangement joins TRBV11-2 to TRBJ1-1; tentatively, D is TRBD1 (5 bases). CDR1 is SGHAT, CDR2 FQNNGV, per germline. Trimming removed 5 bases from V and 2 bases from J, with 15 bases in between. The CDR3 spans 15 residues.

The rearrangement links TRBV5-1 to TRBJ2-3; 13 nucleotides align to TRBD2. The J segment lost 4 bases and the V segment lost 0 bases, leaving 5 bases of the junction unmatched. The CDR3 totals 17 residues. CDR1 is SGHRS, CDR2 YFSETQ, per germline. The CDR3 coding sequence is TGCGCCAGCAGCTTGGAGCGACTAGCGGGGGGCTCAGATACGCAGTATTTT. It codes for CASSLERLAGGSDTQYF.

The chain employs TRBV11-2 and TRBJ1-1; TRBD1 matches 7 bases. J gave up 0 bases and V 1 base, and 2 bases lay outside the gene matches. CDR1 is SGHAT, CDR2 FQNNGV, per germline. There are 15 residues in the CDR3. The CDR3 DNA reads as TGTGCCAGCAGCTTAGGGACAGGAATGAACACTGAAGCTTTCTTT. This sequence encodes CASSLGTGMNTEAFF.

V usage is TRBV7-9 and J usage is TRBJ2-3; D is perhaps TRBD2 (6 bases). The V and J ends lost 2 bases and 4 bases respectively, with 13 bases between them. Germline assignment: CDR1 SEHNR and CDR2 FQNEAQ (reference sequence). CDR3 length: 15 residues. The CDR3 DNA reads as TGTGCCAGCAGCTTAAGGCGGGAAGGGTCAGATACGCAGTATTTT. Translating it yields CASSLRREGSDTQYF. The variable domain in full, completed from reference TRBV7-9 and TRBJ2-3, reads DTGVSQNPRHKITKRGQNVTFRCDPISEHNRLYWYRQTLGQGPEFLTYFQNEAQLEKSRLLSDRFSAERPKGSFSTLEIQRTEQGDSAMYLCASSLRREGSDTQYFGPGTRLTVL.

V is TRBV28 and J is TRBJ2-3; TRBD2 might be the D (6 bases). Deletions cut 7 bases from V and 7 bases from J, with 15 bases between. Germline CDR1 is MDHEN and CDR2 is SYDVKM. The CDR3 has 13 amino acids. In DNA, the CDR3 is TGTGCCAGCACCGGGGCGGGGTGGAATACGCAGTATTTT. This encodes CASTGAGWNTQYF.

V gene TRBV28 combines with J gene TRBJ1-2; 8 nucleotides line up with TRBD1. The CDR3 runs to 15 residues. The V gene's germline CDR1 is MDHEN and CDR2 SYDVKM. The CDR3 sequence is CAITGGWQGNYGYTF. DNA of the CDR3: TGTGCTATCACAGGGGGGTGGCAGGGGAACTATGGCTACACCTTC.

The chain carries TRBV11-2 and TRBJ2-1, with D maybe TRBD1 (6 bases). CDR3 length equals 14 residues. Trimming cost V 4 bases and J 6 bases, with 13 bases left between them. Germline CDR1 is SGHAT and CDR2 is FQNNGV. The CDR3 here is CASSSGTGPNEQFF. The CDR3, as DNA: TGTGCCAGCAGCTCTGGTACAGGGCCCAATGAGCAGTTCTTC.

V and J are TRBV5-3 and TRBJ1-6; TRBD1 agrees at 7 bases. TRBV5-3 is treated as an ORF (open reading frame) with a function not yet certain. CDR3 length: 16 amino acids. The V and J ends lost 3 bases and 3 bases, in that order; junction bases with no gene match: 6. CDR3 loop: CARSYRGQIYNSPLHF. In DNA, the CDR3 is TGTGCCAGAAGCTATAGGGGACAGATCTATAATTCACCCCTCCACTTT.